The clone carrying this T cell receptor (beta chain) has more than one count but fewer than ten. The individuals who served as donors were healthy Caucasians living in Russia, aged roughly 6 to 90. The second PCR ran roughly 6 to 11 cycles with a sample-barcoded 5' primer and J-beta primers. TCRdb used MiXCR to reprocess the 5' RACE reads, holding one entry per CDR3 protein. The sample consists of 1.4 million to 1.5 million distinct CDR3 sequences, approximately 38% of them appearing once. The sample comes from a study of blood T cells in healthy people across ages. The V and J ends lost 6 bases and 9 bases, in that order; junction bases with no gene match: 8. The CDR3 length is 14 residues.

Sample: blood. The source of this sequence is a woman under 30 in good health. The rearrangement uses TRBV12-3 or TRBV12-4 and TRBJ1-6; 7 bases match TRBD1. CDR3 in amino acids: CASRPTGWSSPLHF. The CDR3 DNA reads TGTGCCAGCAGGCCGACAGGGTGGAGTTCACCCCTCCACTTT.